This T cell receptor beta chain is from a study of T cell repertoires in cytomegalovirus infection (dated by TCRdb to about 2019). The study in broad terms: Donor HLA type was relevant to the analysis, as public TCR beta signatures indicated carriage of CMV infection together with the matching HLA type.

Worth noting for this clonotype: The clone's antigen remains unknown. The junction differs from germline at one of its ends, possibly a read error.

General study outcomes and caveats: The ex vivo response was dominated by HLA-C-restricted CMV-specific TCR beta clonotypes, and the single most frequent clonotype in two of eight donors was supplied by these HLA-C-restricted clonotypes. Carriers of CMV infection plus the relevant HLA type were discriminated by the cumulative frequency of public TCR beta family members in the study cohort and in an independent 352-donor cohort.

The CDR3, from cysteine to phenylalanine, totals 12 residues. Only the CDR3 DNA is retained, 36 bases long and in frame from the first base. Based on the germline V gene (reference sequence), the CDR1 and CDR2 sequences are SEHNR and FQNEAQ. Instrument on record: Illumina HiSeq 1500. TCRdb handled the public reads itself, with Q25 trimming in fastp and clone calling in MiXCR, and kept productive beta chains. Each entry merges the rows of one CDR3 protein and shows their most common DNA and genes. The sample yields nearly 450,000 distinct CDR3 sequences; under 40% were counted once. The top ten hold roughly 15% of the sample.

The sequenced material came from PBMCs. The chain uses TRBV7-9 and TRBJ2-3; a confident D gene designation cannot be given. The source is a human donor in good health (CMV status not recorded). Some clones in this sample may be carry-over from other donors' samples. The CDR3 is CASSHSTDTPYF. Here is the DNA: TGTGCCAGCAGCCACTCCACAGATACGCCGTATTTT.